This TCR beta chain was obtained from a study of T cell repertoires in cytomegalovirus infection. Across the whole study: TCR beta signatures that were public indicated CMV infection and matching HLA type.

In regard to this clonotype: Its antigen remains unknown.

Findings and caveats of the study: There were HLA-C-restricted CMV-specific TCR beta clonotypes dominating the ex vivo response.

Germline V gene sequence: CDR1 SGHDT, CDR2 YYEEEE. V lost 7 bases, J lost 2 bases, and 8 bases stayed unmatched. This CDR3 contains 14 residues. MiXCR, applied by TCRdb to the reads, yields one record per CDR3 protein. Of more than 500,000 distinct CDR3 sequences in the sample, 15% to 20% are singletons; the top ten hold roughly a quarter. The sequence was obtained from a human donor in good health (CMV status not recorded). Some clones in this sample may be carry-over from other donors' samples. The sequenced material came from CD8+ T cells from PBMCs. V and J are TRBV5-6 and TRBJ2-5; TRBD1 matches 7 bases. CDR3 in amino acids: CASEKDRLQETQYF. The CDR3 region has the DNA TGTGCCAGCGAAAAGGACAGGCTACAAGAGACCCAGTACTTC.